Below, 17 T cell receptor beta chains from the same sample are listed, as sequenced in a study of CD8+CD57+ T cells in acquired aplastic anemia. The use of genomic DNA as template underpinned the TCR beta VDJ and CDR3 profiling. MiXCR, applied by TCRdb to the reads, yields one record per CDR3 protein. The sample records just over 200,000 distinct CDR3 sequences, 60% to 80% being singletons. Individuals selected for sequencing had exhibited CD8+CD57+ cell expansion on flow cytometry. The sample taken for sequencing was sorted CD4+, CD8+, or CD8+CD57+ T cells (not recorded which) from PBMCs. Receptors were obtained from a human donor with aplastic anemia.

The V call is TRBV7-8, the J call TRBJ2-7; D is perhaps TRBD2 (5 bases). CDR3 length equals 12 residues. Germline CDR1 is SGHVS and CDR2 is FQNEAQ. V was pared by 1 base and J by 7 bases, with 8 bases between. The chain's CDR3 is CASSLVSGEQYF. In nucleotides, the CDR3 is TGTGCCAGCAGCTTAGTCTCGGGGGAGCAGTACTTC.

The rearrangement uses TRBV7-6 and TRBJ2-3, with 10 bases aligning to TRBD2. CDR3 size: 17 residues. The germline gives CDR1 SGHVS, CDR2 FNYEAQ. The ends lost 1 base at V and 5 bases at J; junction bases unmatched: 9. The CDR3 sequence: CASSLGSLAGVGDTQYF. CDR3 DNA sequence: TGTGCCAGCAGCTTAGGAAGTCTAGCGGGGGTTGGAGATACGCAGTATTTT.

This clonotype was detected only a few times. The rearrangement joins TRBV19 to TRBJ1-6; 9 bases match TRBD1. The CDR3 runs to 15 residues. V lost 2 bases, J lost 11 bases, and 7 bases stayed unmatched. Germline V lookup: CDR1 LNHDA, CDR2 SQIVND (reference sequence). The CDR3 spells CASSITGQGMTPLHF. The DNA of the CDR3 is TGTGCCAGTAGTATAACGGGACAGGGTATGACACCCCTCCACTTT.

V is TRBV7-3 and J is TRBJ2-2; D call uncertain. The V gene lost 2 bases and the J gene lost 6 bases, with 10 bases spanning the gap. Per germline, CDR1 SGHTA and CDR2 FQGTGA. The CDR3 has 14 residues. The CDR3 DNA is TGTGCCAGCAGCTTATCCCCCCAGCCCGGGGAGCTGTTTTTT. Translation gives CASSLSPQPGELFF.

The chain uses TRBV5-1 and TRBJ1-1; weak D call: TRBD1 (5 bases). This CDR3 is built from 14 residues. Germline loops: CDR1 SGHRS, CDR2 YFSETQ. The V end was cut by 4 bases, the J end by 5 bases, with 15 bases between. CDR3 DNA sequence: TGCGCCAGCAGCGAACTTCGGGGCGGAACTGAAGCTTTCTTT. Protein: CASSELRGGTEAFF. The complete variable domain, with remaining parts taken from reference TRBV5-1 and TRBJ1-1, reads KAGVTQTPRYLIKTRGQQVTLSCSPISGHRSVSWYQQTPGQGLQFLFEYFSETQRNKGNFPGRFSGRQFSNSRSEMNVSTLELGDSALYLCASSELRGGTEAFFGQGTRLTVV.

A note on this clonotype: No conserved phenylalanine or tryptophan is present at the end of the CDR3, so a read error is the likely explanation. The chain uses TRBV25-1 and TRBJ2-2; D perhaps matches TRBD2 (6 bases). CDR3 size: 14 residues. Germline V lookup: CDR1 MGHDK, CDR2 SYGVNS. V shed 6 bases and J shed 6 bases, with 14 bases lying between them. This CDR3 is CASSRPSAAGELFC. The DNA for the CDR3 is TGTGCCAGCAGCAGGCCTAGCGCGGCCGGGGAGCTGTTTTGT.

Ten or more counts support this clonotype. J is TRBJ2-7 and V is TRBV11-2; 7 bases are shared with TRBD1. This CDR3 comprises 13 residues. V trimming: 4 bases; J trimming: 3 bases; junction bases outside the gene matches: 3. Germline V gene sequence: CDR1 SGHAT, CDR2 FQNNGV. CDR3 in DNA: TGTGCCAGCAGCTCGTCAGGGGGCTACGAGCAGTACTTC. Amino acid sequence: CASSSSGGYEQYF.

Turning to this clonotype: No conserved phenylalanine or tryptophan ends this CDR3, so it is likely a read error. The chain couples TRBV5-1 to TRBJ2-2; no clear D gene. The CDR3 is 12 residues long. The V and J ends lost 7 bases and 7 bases respectively, with 11 bases between them. Germline V gives CDR1 SGHRS, CDR2 YFSETQ. The CDR3 DNA is TGCGCCAGCGGTCCAGGTTTCGGGGAGCTGTTTGTT. It yields the protein CASGPGFGELFV.

The rearrangement joins TRBV19 to TRBJ1-2, with 11 nucleotides matching TRBD1. Germline V CDR1 and CDR2: LNHDA, SQIVND (reference sequence). This CDR3 has 14 residues. With 5 bases clipped from V and 8 bases from J, the junction kept 7 bases outside the gene matches. The CDR3 here is CASSSGQGARGYTF. The CDR3 DNA reads as TGTGCCAGTAGTTCCGGACAGGGGGCGCGAGGCTACACCTTC.

The gene calls are TRBV12-3 or TRBV12-4 and TRBJ1-4; 10 bases are shared with TRBD1. Trimming took 6 bases from V and 10 from J; bases not matched to a gene: 8. The CDR3 has 14 residues. The CDR3 nucleotides are TGTGCCAGCAGCCCGGACAGGGGGGCGGTAAAACTGTTTTTT. Its translation: CASSPDRGAVKLFF.

The rearrangement links TRBV5-1 to TRBJ2-7; D gene uncertain. Germline V gene sequence: CDR1 SGHRS, CDR2 YFSETQ. The V end lost 0 bases, the J end lost 5 bases, and 18 bases lay between the germline ends. CDR3 length: 16 residues. For the CDR3, the DNA is TGCGCCAGCAGCTTGGGGATGGGCCCGGCTACGGACGAGCAGTACTTC. Translated, it gives CASSLGMGPATDEQYF.

As regards this clonotype: Germline is not matched at one junction end, which may reflect a read error. The V call is TRBV10-3, the J call TRBJ2-1; D remains unclear. This CDR3 has 14 amino acids. The germline V gene encodes CDR1 ENHRY and CDR2 SYGVKD. The CDR3 DNA reads TGTGCCAGCAGTGACGGTAAATCCTACAATGAGCAGTTCTTC. Protein: CASSDGKSYNEQFF.

The V gene is TRBV2, the J gene TRBJ1-5, with D unclear. Trimming stripped 0 bases from V and 7 bases from J, with 13 bases between. Germline CDR1 reads SNHLY; CDR2 reads FYNNEI. This CDR3 contains 15 residues. CDR3 sequence (DNA): TGTGCCAGCAGTGAAGCGTCGGCAGATCGGCAGCCCCAGCATTTT. Protein sequence: CASSEASADRQPQHF.

Written as DNA, the CDR3 is TGCGCCAGCAGTGAAGGAGGGGGCCTAGAAAAACTGTTTTTT. It specifies CASSEGGGLEKLFF. The chain employs TRBV10-2 and TRBJ1-4, with TRBD1 matching 7 bases. Per germline, CDR1 WSHSY and CDR2 SAAADI. V shed 3 bases and J 8 bases; nucleotides not matched to a gene: 6. This CDR3 is built from 14 residues.

In its sample, this clonotype was seen many times. This rearrangement joins TRBV19 to TRBJ2-5; 7 nucleotides match TRBD2. V lost 1 base to trimming and J lost 7 bases; unmatched junction nucleotides: 9. This CDR3 comprises 15 residues. Germline CDR1 is LNHDA and CDR2 is SQIVND (reference sequence). CDR3 nucleotides: TGTGCCAGTAGTATAGTCCGGGAGAGGGAGGGGACCCAGTACTTC. It yields the protein CASSIVREREGTQYF.

The chain carries TRBV7-3 and TRBJ1-1; D gene ambiguous. The V gene lost 1 base and the J gene lost 8 bases, with 11 bases spanning the gap. This CDR3 comprises 13 residues. Germline assignment: CDR1 SGHTA and CDR2 FQGTGA. The CDR3 coding sequence is TGTGCCAGCAGCTTAAGAGGTGGTGGGGAAGCTTTCTTT. As protein: CASSLRGGGEAFF.

The chain couples TRBV7-2 to TRBJ2-7; D is possibly TRBD2 (6 bases). The V and J ends lost 5 bases and 2 bases respectively, with 16 bases between them. The CDR3 extends over 15 amino acids. CDR1 and CDR2 from the germline V gene are SGHTA and FQGNSA. As DNA, the CDR3 is TGTGCCAGCAGCCCATCTTGGCGGGGAACCTACGAGCAGTACTTC. Amino acids: CASSPSWRGTYEQYF.